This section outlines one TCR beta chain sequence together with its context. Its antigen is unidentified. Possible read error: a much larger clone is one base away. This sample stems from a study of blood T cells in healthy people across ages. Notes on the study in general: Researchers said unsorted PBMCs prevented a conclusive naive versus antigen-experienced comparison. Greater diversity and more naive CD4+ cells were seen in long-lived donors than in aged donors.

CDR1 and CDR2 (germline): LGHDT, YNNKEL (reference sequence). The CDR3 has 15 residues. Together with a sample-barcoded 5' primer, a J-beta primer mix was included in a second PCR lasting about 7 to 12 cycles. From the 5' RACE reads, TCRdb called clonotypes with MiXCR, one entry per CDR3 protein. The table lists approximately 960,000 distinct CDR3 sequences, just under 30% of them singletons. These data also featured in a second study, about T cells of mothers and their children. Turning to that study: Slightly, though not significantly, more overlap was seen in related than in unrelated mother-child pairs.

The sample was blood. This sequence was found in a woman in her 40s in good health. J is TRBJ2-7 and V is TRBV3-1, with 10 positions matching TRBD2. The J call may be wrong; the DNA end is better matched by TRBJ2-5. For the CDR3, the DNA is TGTGCCAGCAGCCAGTCTAGCGGGGGCCAAGTGACCCAGTACTTC. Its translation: CASSQSSGGQVTQYF.